The TCR beta chain under discussion was sequenced for a study of T cells in localized non-small cell lung cancer. This clone came up once. Its target is not known. The data were produced by immunoSEQ multiplex PCR, yet TCRdb's version contains in-frame clones alone and is incomplete. Of about 30,000 clones listed, roughly 91% are singletons. The study, taken as a whole, reports: Heterogeneity stays possible, as sequencing covered only one tumor region.

Germline V gives CDR1 MDHEN, CDR2 SYDVKM. Deletions cut 4 bases from V and 3 bases from J, with 10 bases between. The CDR3 runs 15 residues. This sample comprised peripheral blood, obtained before any cancer treatment. V usage is TRBV28 and J usage is TRBJ1-6; tentative D call: TRBD1 (5 bases). The clonotype comes from a female donor older than 55 with stage III squamous cell lung carcinoma. CDR3 protein: CASSSRGGYNSPLHF. Written as DNA, the CDR3 is TGTGCCAGCAGTTCCCGGGGGGGCTATAATTCACCCCTCCACTTT. The full variable domain, rest sourced from reference TRBV28 and TRBJ1-6, is DVKVTQSSRYLVKRTGEKVFLECVQDMDHENMFWYRQDPGLGLRLIYFSYDVKMKEKGDIPEGYSVSREKKERFSLILESASTNQTSMYLCASSSRGGYNSPLHFGNGTRLTVT.